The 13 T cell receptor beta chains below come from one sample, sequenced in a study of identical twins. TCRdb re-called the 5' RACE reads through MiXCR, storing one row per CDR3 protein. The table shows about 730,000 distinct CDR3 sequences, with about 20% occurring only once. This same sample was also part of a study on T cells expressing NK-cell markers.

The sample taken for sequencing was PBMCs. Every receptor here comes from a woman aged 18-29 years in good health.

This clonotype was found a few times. CDR3 loop: CASGADRGLEQFF. CDR3 coding DNA: TGTGCTAGTGGGGCTGACAGGGGCCTTGAGCAGTTCTTC. The chain is built from TRBV12-5 and TRBJ2-1, with TRBD1 matching over 8 bases. The V gene's germline CDR1 is LGHNT and CDR2 FRNRAP. V lost 6 bases, J lost 9 bases, and 7 bases stayed unmatched. CDR3 length: 13 residues. Full variable domain (rest looked up from reference TRBV12-5 and TRBJ2-1): DARVTQTPRHKVTEMGQEVTMRCQPILGHNTVFWYRQTMMQGLELLAYFRNRAPLDDSGMPKDRFSAEMPDATLATLKIQPSEPRDSAVYFCASGADRGLEQFFGPGTRLTVL.

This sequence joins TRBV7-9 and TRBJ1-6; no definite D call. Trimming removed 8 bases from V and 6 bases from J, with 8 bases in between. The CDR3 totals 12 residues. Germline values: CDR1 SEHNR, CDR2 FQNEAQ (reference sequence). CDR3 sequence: CASGSLNSPLHF. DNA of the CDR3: TGTGCCAGCGGATCTCTTAATTCACCCCTCCACTTT.

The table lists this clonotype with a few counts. DNA of the CDR3: TGCAGTGCTAGAGGTAGCGGGCTGCGGGAGACCCAGTACTTC. Protein sequence: CSARGSGLRETQYF. This rearrangement joins TRBV20-1 to TRBJ2-5; 7 bases align to TRBD2. The CDR3 runs to 14 residues. The V and J ends lost 1 base and 5 bases, in that order; junction bases with no gene match: 7. Germline CDR1 reads DFQATT; CDR2 reads SNEGSKA (reference sequence).

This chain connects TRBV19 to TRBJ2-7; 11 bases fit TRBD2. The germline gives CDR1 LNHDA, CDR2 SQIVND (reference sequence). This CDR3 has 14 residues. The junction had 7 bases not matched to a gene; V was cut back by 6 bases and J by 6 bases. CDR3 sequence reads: CASSELAGAGEQYF. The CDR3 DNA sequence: TGTGCCAGTAGCGAACTAGCGGGAGCGGGCGAGCAGTACTTC.

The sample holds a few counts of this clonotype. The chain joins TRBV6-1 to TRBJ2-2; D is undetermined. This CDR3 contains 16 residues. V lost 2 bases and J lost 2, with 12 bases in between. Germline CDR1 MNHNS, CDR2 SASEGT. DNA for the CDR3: TGTGCCAGCAGTGAATGGCTTAAAGTTAACACCGGGGAGCTGTTTTTT. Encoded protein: CASSEWLKVNTGELFF.

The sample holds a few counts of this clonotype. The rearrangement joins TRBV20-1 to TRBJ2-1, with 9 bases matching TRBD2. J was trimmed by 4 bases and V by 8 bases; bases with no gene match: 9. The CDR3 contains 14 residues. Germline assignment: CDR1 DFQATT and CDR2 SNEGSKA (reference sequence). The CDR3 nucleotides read TGCAGTCCTTCGGGCGGGGGGGCGTACAATGAGCAGTTCTTC. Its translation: CSPSGGGAYNEQFF.

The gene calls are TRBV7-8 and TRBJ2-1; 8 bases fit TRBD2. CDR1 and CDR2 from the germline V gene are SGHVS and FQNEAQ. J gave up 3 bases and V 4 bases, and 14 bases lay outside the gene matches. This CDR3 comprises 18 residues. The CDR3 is CASSSVPRGLGHYNEQFF. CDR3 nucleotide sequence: TGTGCCAGCAGCTCAGTCCCCCGGGGACTAGGACACTACAATGAGCAGTTCTTC.

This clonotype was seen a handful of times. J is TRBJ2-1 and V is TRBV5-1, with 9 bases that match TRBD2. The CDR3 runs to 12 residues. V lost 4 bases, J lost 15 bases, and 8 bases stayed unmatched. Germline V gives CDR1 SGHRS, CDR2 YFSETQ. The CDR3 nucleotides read TGCGCCAGCAGCCCCTTAGCGGGGGTGCCGTTCTTC. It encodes CASSPLAGVPFF.

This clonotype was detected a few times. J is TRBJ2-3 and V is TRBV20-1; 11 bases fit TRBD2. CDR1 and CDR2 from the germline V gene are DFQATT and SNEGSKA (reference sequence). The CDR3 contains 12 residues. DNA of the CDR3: TGCAGCGCCGGACTAGCGGGAGATACGCAGTATTTT. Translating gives CSAGLAGDTQYF.

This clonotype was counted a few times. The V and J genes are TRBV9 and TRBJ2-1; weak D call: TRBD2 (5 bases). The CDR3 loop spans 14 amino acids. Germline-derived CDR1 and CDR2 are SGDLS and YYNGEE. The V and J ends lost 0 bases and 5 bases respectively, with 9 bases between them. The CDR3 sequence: CASSVDGVDNEQFF. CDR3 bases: TGTGCCAGCAGCGTAGACGGGGTGGACAATGAGCAGTTCTTC.

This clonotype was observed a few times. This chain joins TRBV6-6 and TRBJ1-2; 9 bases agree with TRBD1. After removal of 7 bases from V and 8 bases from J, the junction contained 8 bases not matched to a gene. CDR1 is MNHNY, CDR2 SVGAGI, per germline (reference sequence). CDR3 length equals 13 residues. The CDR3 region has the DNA TGTGCCAGCACCAATGGGGACAGGGACGGCTACACCTTC. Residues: CASTNGDRDGYTF.

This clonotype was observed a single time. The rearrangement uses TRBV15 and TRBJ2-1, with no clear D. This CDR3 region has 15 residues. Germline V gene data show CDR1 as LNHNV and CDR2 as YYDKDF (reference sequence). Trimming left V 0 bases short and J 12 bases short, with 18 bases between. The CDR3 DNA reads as TGTGCCACCAGCAGAGATAAAGGCGGCGTAAGGGCGCAGTTCTTC. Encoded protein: CATSRDKGGVRAQFF.

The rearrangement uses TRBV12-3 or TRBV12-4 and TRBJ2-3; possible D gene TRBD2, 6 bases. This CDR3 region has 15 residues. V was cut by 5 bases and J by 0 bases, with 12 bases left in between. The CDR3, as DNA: TGTGCCAGCAGTAGGGACTCTATTAGCACAGATACGCAGTATTTT. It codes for CASSRDSISTDTQYF.